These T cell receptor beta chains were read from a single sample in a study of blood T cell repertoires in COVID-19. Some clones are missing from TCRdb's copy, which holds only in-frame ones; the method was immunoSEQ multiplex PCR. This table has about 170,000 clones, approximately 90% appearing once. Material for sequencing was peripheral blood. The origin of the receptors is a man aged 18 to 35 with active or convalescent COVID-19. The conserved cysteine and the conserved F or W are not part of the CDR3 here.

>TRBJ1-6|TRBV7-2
ASSLVIFRSSPLH
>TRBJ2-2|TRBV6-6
ASSIRQGASTGELF
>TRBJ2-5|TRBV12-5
ASGLGLVGETQY
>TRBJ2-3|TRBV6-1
ASSASIGQGWSDTQY
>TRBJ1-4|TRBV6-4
ASGGVEKLF
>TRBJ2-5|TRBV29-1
SVSPRLAGAGETQY
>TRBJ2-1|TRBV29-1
SVEREGSDEQF
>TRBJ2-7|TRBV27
ASSSTGTGVYEQY
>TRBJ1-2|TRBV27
ASSYLEGLTDGYT
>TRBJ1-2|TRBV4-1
ASSREGAGEGGYT
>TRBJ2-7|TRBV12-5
ASGLVASGRSSIRGEQY
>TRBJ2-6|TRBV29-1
SVTSYGANVLT
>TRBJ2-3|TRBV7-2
ASSFGGLSTDTQY
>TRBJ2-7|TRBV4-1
ASSSIAVGGASYEQY
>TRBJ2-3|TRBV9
ASSVGLAGESTDTQY
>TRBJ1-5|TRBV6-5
ASSLSWAQGDQPQH
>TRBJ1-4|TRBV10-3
AISPDPRGNEKLF
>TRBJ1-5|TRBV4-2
ASSQYGPDGVESNQPQH
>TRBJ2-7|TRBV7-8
ASSPRPAGQGSYEQY
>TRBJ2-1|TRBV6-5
ASSWRGLYNEQF
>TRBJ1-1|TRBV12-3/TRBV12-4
ASRPDGKEAF
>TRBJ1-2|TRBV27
ASSLGGQGGGYT
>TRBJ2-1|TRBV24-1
ATSDLGVQNNEQF
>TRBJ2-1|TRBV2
ASNWREGYNEQF
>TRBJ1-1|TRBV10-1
ASSESGTGDTEAF
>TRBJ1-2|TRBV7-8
ASSLAAQGVTYGYT
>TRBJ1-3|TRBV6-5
ASRDSSGNTIY
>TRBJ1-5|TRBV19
ASSGAGVGNQPQH
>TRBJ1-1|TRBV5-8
ASSPWTGAPEAF
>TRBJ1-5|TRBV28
ASSLSPPRQPQH
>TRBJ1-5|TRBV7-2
ASSGRVGVSNQPQH
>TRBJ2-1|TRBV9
ASSLRGGANEQF